A single sample gave rise to the 6 T cell receptor beta chains below, sequenced in a study of synovial regulatory T cells in juvenile arthritis. TCRdb's copy holds only in-frame clones and misses some; the assay was immunoSEQ multiplex PCR. The sample data list over 9,000 clones. The sequenced sample consisted of Treg cells from blood. This sample's subset: remaining (HLA-DR-negative) circulating blood Treg cells. Receptor source: a donor aged 2-30 years with juvenile idiopathic arthritis.

This rearrangement joins TRBV7-6 to TRBJ2-3; lacking DNA, the TRBD1 call made by TCRdb goes unchecked. Looked up from germline, CDR1 is SGHVS and CDR2 is FNYEAQ. This CDR3 region has 16 residues. The coding DNA is unavailable. CDR3 residues: CASSPSGTGPSDTQYF.

The chain links TRBV27 to TRBJ2-1. CDR1 and CDR2 (germline): MNHEY, SMNVEV (reference sequence). The CDR3 is 17 residues long. The record lacks a DNA sequence. CDR3 sequence reads: CASSLGWGFSSYNEQFF.

The chain carries TRBV18 and TRBJ1-4; no DNA is available, so the TRBD1 call from TCRdb remains unchecked. The germline V gene has CDR1 KGHSH and CDR2 LQKENI. The CDR3 loop spans 16 amino acids. No DNA appears here. CDR3 amino acids: CASSPIIGTEREKLFF.

Its frequency marks this clone as medium-sized (0.01 to 0.1%). The chain couples TRBV6-1 to TRBJ1-3. There are 16 residues in the CDR3. There is no recorded DNA. CDR1 and CDR2 from the germline V gene are MNHNS and SASEGT. The CDR3 protein is CASSEGGRYSGNTIYF.

The rearrangement joins TRBV5-6 to TRBJ2-7. Germline V lookup: CDR1 SGHDT, CDR2 YYEEEE. The length of the CDR3 is 14 residues. The DNA is not on file. The chain's CDR3 is CASSLGYGYYEQYF.

The chain carries TRBV5-1 and TRBJ2-5; TCRdb's assignment of TRBD2 cannot be checked, as there is no DNA. The CDR3 is made up of 13 amino acids. No DNA appears here. Germline-derived CDR1 and CDR2 are SGHRS and YFSETQ. This chain's CDR3 is CASSPDGKETQYF.